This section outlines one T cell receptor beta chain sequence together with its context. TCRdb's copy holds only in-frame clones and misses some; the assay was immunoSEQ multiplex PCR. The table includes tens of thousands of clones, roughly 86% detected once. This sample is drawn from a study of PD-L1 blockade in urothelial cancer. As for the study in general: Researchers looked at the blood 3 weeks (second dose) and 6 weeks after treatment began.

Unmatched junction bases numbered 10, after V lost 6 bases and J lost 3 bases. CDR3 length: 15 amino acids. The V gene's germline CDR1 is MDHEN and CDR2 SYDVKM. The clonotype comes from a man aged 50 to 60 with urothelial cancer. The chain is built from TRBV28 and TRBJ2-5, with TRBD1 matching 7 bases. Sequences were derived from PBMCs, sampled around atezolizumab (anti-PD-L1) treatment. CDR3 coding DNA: TGTGCCAGCAGCCCAGGACAGGCCGTAAAAGAGACCCAGTACTTC. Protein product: CASSPGQAVKETQYF. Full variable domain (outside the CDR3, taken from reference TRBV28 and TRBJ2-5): DVKVTQSSRYLVKRTGEKVFLECVQDMDHENMFWYRQDPGLGLRLIYFSYDVKMKEKGDIPEGYSVSREKKERFSLILESASTNQTSMYLCASSPGQAVKETQYFGPGTRLLVL.